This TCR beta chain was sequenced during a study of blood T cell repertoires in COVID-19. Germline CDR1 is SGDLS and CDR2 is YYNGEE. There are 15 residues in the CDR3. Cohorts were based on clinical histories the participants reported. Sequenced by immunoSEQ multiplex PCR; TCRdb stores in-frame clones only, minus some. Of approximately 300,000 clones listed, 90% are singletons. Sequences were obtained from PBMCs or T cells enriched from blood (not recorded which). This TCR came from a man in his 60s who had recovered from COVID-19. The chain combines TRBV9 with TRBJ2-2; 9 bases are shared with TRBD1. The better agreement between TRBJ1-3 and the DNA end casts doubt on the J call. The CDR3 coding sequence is TGTGCCAGCAGCGGAGGGACAGGGTCTGGAAACACCATATATTTT. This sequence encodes CASSGGTGSGNTIYF.